This entry is about one TCR beta chain. Sequence at one end of the junction differs from germline and may be a read error. The data were produced by immunoSEQ multiplex PCR, yet TCRdb's version contains in-frame clones alone and is incomplete. The sample has about 50,000 clones; around nine tenths are singletons. The source of the sample is a study of memory CD8 T cells in hepatitis C reinfection. The CDR3 length is 12 residues. From germline, CDR1 is SQVTM and CDR2 ANQGSEA. The time point denotes: pre-reinfection, 55 to 20 weeks before reinfection detection. TCR sequencing was done directly ex vivo on sorted cells, without expansion in vitro.

The receptor was derived from a man aged 18 to 29 with hepatitis C virus infection. The V call is TRBV29-1, the J call TRBJ1-2, with D uncertain. Sequenced material: naive CD8+ T cells sorted from blood. CDR3 sequence reads: CSVEWIPGGYTF. CDR3 sequence (DNA): TGCAGCGTTGAATGGATTCCCGGCGGCTACACCTTT.